The TCR beta chain described here comes from a study of blood T cell repertoires in COVID-19. Study-level information: COVID-19 samples, acute and convalescent, were from the United States, Italy and Spain. Sources were T cells, B-cell-depleted T cells, or PBMCs; the material itself was cDNA or gDNA.

Germline V CDR1 and CDR2: LGHNA, YNFKEQ. V lost 1 base, J lost 1 base, and 4 bases stayed unmatched. The CDR3 sequence is 17 residues long. In the original processing: Nucleated cell number was recorded as an estimate derived from reference gene primer amplification. The assay was immunoSEQ multiplex PCR, and TCRdb's table has in-frame clones only and misses some. V and J calls and clone size come straight from that table; D and trimming were deduced from the DNA. Of about 99,000 clones listed, around nine tenths are singletons. The V gene is TRBV4-2, the J gene TRBJ2-7; 13 positions agree with TRBD2. This clonotype was obtained from a woman of 80 years or more in a cohort sampled during active COVID-19. Sequences were obtained from peripheral blood. The DNA for the CDR3 is TGTGCCAGCAGCCAAGGGGGGACTAGCGGGGTTTCCTACGAGCAGTACTTC. Translation gives CASSQGGTSGVSYEQYF.